These 12 T cell receptor beta chains were all obtained from the same sample, sequenced in a study of T-cell memory formation after mild COVID-19. TCRdb processed the 5' RACE reads anew with MiXCR; each CDR3 protein has one entry. The repertoire holds about 130,000 distinct CDR3 sequences, with about 6% as singletons. Sequenced input: PBMCs or a T cell subset sorted from them (not recorded which). Receptor source: an adult woman who had mild COVID-19 (a few samples of this study predate the infection). Cell type and time point are not known.

This clonotype came up a few times. The chain uses TRBV25-1 and TRBJ1-5; D is ambiguous. The V end was cut by 6 bases, the J end by 1 base, with 7 bases between. This CDR3 comprises 13 residues. The germline gives CDR1 MGHDK, CDR2 SYGVNS. CDR3 nucleotide sequence: TGTGCCAGCAGCAGGCGGAGCAATCAGCCCCAGCATTTT. Encoded protein: CASSRRSNQPQHF.

This clonotype occurred many times. The chain recombines TRBV12-3 or TRBV12-4 with TRBJ2-7, with 8 bases fitting TRBD1. The length of the CDR3 is 15 residues. V trimming: 6 bases; J trimming: 2 bases; junction bases outside the gene matches: 9. For the CDR3, the DNA is TGTGCCAGCAGCCCACAGGGGGACCCAGCCTACGAGCAGTACTTC. Protein: CASSPQGDPAYEQYF.

This clonotype was observed at least ten times. An end of the junction differs from the germline gene, which may be a read error. V and J are TRBV7-7 and TRBJ2-1; D remains unclear. The CDR3 has 11 residues. The germline gives CDR1 SSHAT, CDR2 FNYEAQ (reference sequence). The CDR3 loop reads CASSTPHEQFF. For the CDR3, the DNA is TGTGCTAGCAGCACCCCCCATGAGCAGTTCTTC.

V usage is TRBV25-1 and J usage is TRBJ2-5; TRBD1 aligns across 7 bases. Germline-derived CDR1 and CDR2 are MGHDK and SYGVNS. This CDR3 comprises 14 residues. The J segment lost 5 bases and the V segment lost 3 bases, leaving 6 bases of the junction unmatched. The CDR3 region has the DNA TGTGCCAGCAGTGATTCAGGGGGTAAGGAGACCCAGTACTTC. Its translation is CASSDSGGKETQYF.

The chain carries TRBV5-1 and TRBJ1-1; 8 nucleotides line up with TRBD1. The V gene's germline CDR1 is SGHRS and CDR2 YFSETQ. The CDR3 is 15 amino acids. V shed 2 bases and J 1 base; nucleotides not matched to a gene: 4. The CDR3 DNA reads TGCGCCAGCAGCTTCCAAGGACAGGGGAACACTGAAGCTTTCTTT. Encoded protein: CASSFQGQGNTEAFF. Full variable domain (outside the CDR3, taken from reference TRBV5-1 and TRBJ1-1): KAGVTQTPRYLIKTRGQQVTLSCSPISGHRSVSWYQQTPGQGLQFLFEYFSETQRNKGNFPGRFSGRQFSNSRSEMNVSTLELGDSALYLCASSFQGQGNTEAFFGQGTRLTVV.

V and J are TRBV5-1 and TRBJ1-5; possible D gene TRBD1, 5 bases. Germline CDR1 is SGHRS and CDR2 is YFSETQ. Trimming left V 7 bases short and J 0 bases short, with 14 bases between. The CDR3 has 15 residues. CDR3 region: CASGPNRYSNQPQHF. The CDR3 coding sequence is TGCGCCAGCGGCCCCAACAGGTATAGCAATCAGCCCCAGCATTTT.

This clonotype has ten or more counts. V gene TRBV5-1 combines with J gene TRBJ1-6; possible D gene TRBD1, 5 bases. The V gene lost 5 bases and the J gene lost 0 bases, with 15 bases spanning the gap. CDR3 length: 17 residues. The germline CDR1 and CDR2 sequences are SGHRS and YFSETQ. CDR3 region: CASSWGSASSYNSPLHF. For the CDR3, the DNA is TGCGCCAGCAGTTGGGGGAGCGCAAGCTCCTATAATTCACCCCTCCACTTT.

In this sample, this clonotype turned up a few times. The DNA for the CDR3 is TGTGCCAGCAGCCAGGTTATTGAGACCCAGTACTTC. Translating it yields CASSQVIETQYF. The chain recombines TRBV3-1 with TRBJ2-5; D is ambiguous. The ends were cut back, 3 bases at V and 5 bases at J, with 7 bases in the middle. Germline loops: CDR1 LGHDT, CDR2 YNNKEL (reference sequence). This CDR3 contains 12 residues.

This clonotype was seen ten or more times. The rearrangement uses TRBV6-5 and TRBJ2-7, with D possibly matching TRBD1 (6 bases). The CDR3 has 14 amino acids. Trimming took off 8 bases at V and 0 bases at J, with 14 bases between the two ends. The germline V gene has CDR1 MNHEY and CDR2 SVGAGI. CDR3 bases: TGTGCCAGCCACGCGACGGACAGCTCCTACGAGCAGTACTTC. Residues: CASHATDSSYEQYF.

This clonotype has a handful of counts. V usage is TRBV12-3 or TRBV12-4 and J usage is TRBJ2-1; 9 bases map to TRBD1. V shed 5 bases, J shed 2 bases, and the junction held 10 bases outside the gene matches. The CDR3 has 17 residues. CDR3 DNA sequence: TGTGCCAGCAGTCCCCCAAGGGGGACAGGGCCCTACAATGAGCAGTTCTTC. It encodes CASSPPRGTGPYNEQFF.

This clonotype appeared many times. This chain links TRBV5-1 with TRBJ2-7; 11 bases line up with TRBD2. Germline-derived CDR1 and CDR2 are SGHRS and YFSETQ. The V and J ends lost 0 bases and 0 bases, in that order; junction bases with no gene match: 5. The CDR3 runs to 17 residues. The CDR3 spells CASSLGGLADLSYEQYF. CDR3 bases: TGCGCCAGCAGCTTGGGGGGACTAGCGGACCTCTCCTACGAGCAGTACTTC.

There are a few counts of this clonotype. The chain links TRBV12-3 or TRBV12-4 to TRBJ1-1; D is perhaps TRBD1 (5 bases). The ends were cut back, 5 bases at V and 11 bases at J, with 15 bases in the middle. There are 12 residues in the CDR3. The CDR3 coding sequence is TGTGCCAGCAGTCTCCCTGGGGGTGGGGCTTTCTTT. Protein sequence: CASSLPGGGAFF.